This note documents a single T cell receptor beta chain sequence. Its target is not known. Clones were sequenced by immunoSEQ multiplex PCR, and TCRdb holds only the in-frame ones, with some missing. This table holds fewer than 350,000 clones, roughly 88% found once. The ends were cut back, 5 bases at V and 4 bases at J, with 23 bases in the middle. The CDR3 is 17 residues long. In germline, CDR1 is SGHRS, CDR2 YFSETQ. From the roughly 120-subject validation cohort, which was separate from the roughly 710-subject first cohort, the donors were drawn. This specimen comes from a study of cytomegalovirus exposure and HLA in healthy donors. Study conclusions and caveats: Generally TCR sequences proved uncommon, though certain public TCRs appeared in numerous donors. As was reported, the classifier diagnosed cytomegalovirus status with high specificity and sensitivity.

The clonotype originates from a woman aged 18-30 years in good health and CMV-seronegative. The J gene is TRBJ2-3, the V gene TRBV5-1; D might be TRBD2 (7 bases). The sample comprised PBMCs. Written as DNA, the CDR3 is TGCGCCAGCAGTTTGCGAAGGGGGGAGGGGACGTCAGATACGCAGTATTTT. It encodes CASSLRRGEGTSDTQYF.